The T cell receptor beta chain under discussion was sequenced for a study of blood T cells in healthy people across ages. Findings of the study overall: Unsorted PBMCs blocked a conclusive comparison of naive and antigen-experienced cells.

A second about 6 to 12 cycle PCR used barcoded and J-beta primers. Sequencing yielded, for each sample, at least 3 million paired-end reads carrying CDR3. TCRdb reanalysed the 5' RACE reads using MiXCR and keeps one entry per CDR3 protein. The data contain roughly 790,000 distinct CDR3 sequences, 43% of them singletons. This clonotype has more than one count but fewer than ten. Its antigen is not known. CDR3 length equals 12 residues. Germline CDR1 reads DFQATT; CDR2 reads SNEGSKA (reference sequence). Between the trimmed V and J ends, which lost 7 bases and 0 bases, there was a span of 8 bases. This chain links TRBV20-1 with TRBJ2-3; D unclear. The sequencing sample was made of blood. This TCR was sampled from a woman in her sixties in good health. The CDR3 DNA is TGCAGTGTACCCGCTAGCACAGATACGCAGTATTTT. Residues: CSVPASTDTQYF.